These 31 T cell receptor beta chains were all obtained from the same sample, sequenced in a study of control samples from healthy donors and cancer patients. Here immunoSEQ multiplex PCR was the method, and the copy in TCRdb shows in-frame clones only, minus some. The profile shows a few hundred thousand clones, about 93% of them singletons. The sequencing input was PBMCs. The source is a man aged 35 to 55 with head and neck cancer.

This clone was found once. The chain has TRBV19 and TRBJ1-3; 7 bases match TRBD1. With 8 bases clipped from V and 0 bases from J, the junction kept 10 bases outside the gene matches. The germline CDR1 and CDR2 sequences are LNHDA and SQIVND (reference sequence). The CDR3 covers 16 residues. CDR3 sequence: CASRPLQGYSGNTIYF. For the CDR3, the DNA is TGTGCCAGTCGCCCTTTACAGGGGTACTCTGGAAACACCATATATTTT.

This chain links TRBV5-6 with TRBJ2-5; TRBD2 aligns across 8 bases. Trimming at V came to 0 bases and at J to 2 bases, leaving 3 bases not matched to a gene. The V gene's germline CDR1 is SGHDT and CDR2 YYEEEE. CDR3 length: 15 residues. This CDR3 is CASSLVAGGQETQYF. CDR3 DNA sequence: TGTGCCAGCAGCTTGGTTGCGGGGGGACAAGAGACCCAGTACTTC.

The CDR3 sequence is CASSVVGGKTEAFF. The CDR3 nucleotides are TGTGCCAGCAGCGTAGTCGGGGGGAAGACTGAAGCTTTCTTT. This rearrangement joins TRBV9 to TRBJ1-1; D possibly corresponds to TRBD1 (5 bases). The CDR3 length is 14 residues. V dropped 0 bases and J dropped 5 bases, with 11 bases sitting between them. Germline CDR1 is SGDLS and CDR2 is YYNGEE.

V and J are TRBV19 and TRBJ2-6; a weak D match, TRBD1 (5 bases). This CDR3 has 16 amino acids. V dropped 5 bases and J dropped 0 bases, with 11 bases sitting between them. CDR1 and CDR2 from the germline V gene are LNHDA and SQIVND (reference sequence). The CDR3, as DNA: TGTGCCAGTAGTTTGGGGCGGAACTCTGGGGCCAACGTCCTGACTTTC. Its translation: CASSLGRNSGANVLTF.

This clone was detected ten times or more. The CDR3 region is CASSDSRDHTDTQYF. The CDR3 coding sequence is TGTGCCAGCAGTGACTCGAGGGACCACACAGATACGCAGTATTTT. The J gene is TRBJ2-3, the V gene TRBV6-4, with D perhaps being TRBD1 or TRBD2 (5 bases each). Germline V lookup: CDR1 MRHNA, CDR2 SNTAGT. Trimming stripped 0 bases from V and 2 bases from J, with 9 bases between. The CDR3 runs to 15 residues.

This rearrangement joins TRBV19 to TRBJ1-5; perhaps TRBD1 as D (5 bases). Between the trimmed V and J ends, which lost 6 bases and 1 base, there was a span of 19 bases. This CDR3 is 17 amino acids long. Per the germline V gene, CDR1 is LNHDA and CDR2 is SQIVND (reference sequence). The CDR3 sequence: CASRPGRGERSNQPQHF. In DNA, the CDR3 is TGTGCCAGTAGACCCGGGCGGGGGGAGAGGAGCAATCAGCCCCAGCATTTT.

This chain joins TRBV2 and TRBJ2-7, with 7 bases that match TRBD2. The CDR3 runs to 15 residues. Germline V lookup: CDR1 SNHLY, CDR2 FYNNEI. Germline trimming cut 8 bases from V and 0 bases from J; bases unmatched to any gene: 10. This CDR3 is CASLFSSGSSYEQYF. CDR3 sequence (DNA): TGTGCCAGCCTTTTCTCTAGCGGAAGCTCCTACGAGCAGTACTTC.

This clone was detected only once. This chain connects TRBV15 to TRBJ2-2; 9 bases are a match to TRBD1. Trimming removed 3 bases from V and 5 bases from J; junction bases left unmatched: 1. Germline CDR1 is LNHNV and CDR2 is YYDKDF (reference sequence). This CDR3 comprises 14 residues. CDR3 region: CATSRDRGTGELFF. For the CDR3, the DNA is TGTGCCACCAGCAGGGACAGGGGAACCGGGGAGCTGTTTTTT. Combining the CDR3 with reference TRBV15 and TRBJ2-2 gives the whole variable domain DAMVIQNPRYQVTQFGKPVTLSCSQTLNHNVMYWYQQKSSQAPKLLFHYYDKDFNNEADTPDNFQSRRPNTSFCFLDIRSPGLGDTAMYLCATSRDRGTGELFFGEGSRLTVL.

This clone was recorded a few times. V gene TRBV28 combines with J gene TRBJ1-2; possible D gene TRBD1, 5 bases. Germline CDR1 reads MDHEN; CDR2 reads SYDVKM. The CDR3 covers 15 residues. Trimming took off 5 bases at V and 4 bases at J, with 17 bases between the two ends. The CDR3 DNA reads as TGTGCCAGCAGTCCACCCGGCGGGGGGAGCTATGGCTACACCTTC. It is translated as CASSPPGGGSYGYTF.

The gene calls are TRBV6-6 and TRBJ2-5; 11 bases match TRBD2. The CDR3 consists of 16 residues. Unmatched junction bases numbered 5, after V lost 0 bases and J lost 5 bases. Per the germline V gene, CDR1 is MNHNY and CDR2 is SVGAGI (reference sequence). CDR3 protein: CASSYSTSGSAETQYF. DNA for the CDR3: TGTGCCAGCAGTTACTCAACTAGCGGGAGTGCGGAGACCCAGTACTTC.

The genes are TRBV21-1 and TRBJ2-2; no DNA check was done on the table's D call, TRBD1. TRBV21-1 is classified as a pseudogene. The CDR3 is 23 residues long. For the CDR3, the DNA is TGTGCCAGCAGCAAAGAGTGTCTAACAGGCCGTAAGGGGGATCGAGGGGACACCGGGGAGCTGTTTTTT. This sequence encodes CASSKECLTGRKGDRGDTGELFF.

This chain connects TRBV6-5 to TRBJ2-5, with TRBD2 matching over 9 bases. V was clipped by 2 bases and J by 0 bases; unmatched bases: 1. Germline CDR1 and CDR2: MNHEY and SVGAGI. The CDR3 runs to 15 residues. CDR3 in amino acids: CASSYSGGNQETQYF. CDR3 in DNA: TGTGCCAGCAGTTACAGCGGGGGGAACCAAGAGACCCAGTACTTC.

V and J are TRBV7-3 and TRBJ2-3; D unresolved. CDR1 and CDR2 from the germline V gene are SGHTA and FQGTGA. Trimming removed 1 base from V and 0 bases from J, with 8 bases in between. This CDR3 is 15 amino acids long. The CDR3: CASSLNGGSTDTQYF. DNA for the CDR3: TGTGCCAGCAGCTTAAATGGCGGAAGCACAGATACGCAGTATTTT.

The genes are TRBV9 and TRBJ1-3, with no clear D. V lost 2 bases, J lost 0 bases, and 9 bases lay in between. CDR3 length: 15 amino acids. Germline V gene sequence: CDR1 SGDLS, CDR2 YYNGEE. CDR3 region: CASSVRRFSGNTIYF. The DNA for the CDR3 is TGTGCCAGCAGCGTGCGGAGATTCTCTGGAAACACCATATATTTT.

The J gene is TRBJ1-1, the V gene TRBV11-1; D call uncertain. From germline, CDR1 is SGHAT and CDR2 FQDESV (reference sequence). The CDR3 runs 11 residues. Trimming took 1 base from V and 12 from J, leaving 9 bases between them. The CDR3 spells CASSLGQRTFF. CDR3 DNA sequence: TGTGCCAGCAGCTTAGGTCAGAGGACTTTCTTT.

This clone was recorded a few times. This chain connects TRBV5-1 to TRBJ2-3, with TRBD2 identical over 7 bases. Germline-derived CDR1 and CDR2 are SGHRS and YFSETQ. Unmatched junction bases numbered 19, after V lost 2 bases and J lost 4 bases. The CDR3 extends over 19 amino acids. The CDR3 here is CASSFPFPASLRGADTQYF. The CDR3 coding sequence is TGCGCCAGCAGCTTCCCCTTTCCGGCCTCCCTACGGGGGGCAGATACGCAGTATTTT.

The CDR3 nucleotides are TGTGCCCCCACCGGGGAGCTGTTTTTT. Protein: CAPTGELFF. V and J are TRBV27 and TRBJ2-2; D unresolved. The V gene's germline CDR1 is MNHEY and CDR2 SMNVEV (reference sequence). The length of the CDR3 is 9 residues. V lost 11 bases and J 4 bases, leaving 2 bases between the germline ends.

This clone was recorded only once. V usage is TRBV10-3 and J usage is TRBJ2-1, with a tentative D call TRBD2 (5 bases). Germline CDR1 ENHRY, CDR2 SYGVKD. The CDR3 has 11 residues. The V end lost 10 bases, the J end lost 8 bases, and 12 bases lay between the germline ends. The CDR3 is CATSGKYEQFF. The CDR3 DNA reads TGTGCCACCTCGGGGAAGTATGAGCAGTTCTTC.

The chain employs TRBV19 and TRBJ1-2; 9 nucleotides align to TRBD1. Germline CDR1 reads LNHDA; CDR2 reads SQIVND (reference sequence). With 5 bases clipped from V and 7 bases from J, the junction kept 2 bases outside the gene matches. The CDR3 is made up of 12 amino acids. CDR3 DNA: TGTGCCAGTAGTCAGGGACAGGGTGGCTACACCTTC. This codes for CASSQGQGGYTF. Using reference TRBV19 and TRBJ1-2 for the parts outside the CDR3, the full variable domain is DGGITQSPKYLFRKEGQNVTLSCEQNLNHDAMYWYRQDPGQGLRLIYYSQIVNDFQKGDIAEGYSVSREKKESFPLTVTSAQKNPTAFYLCASSQGQGGYTFGSGTRLTVV.

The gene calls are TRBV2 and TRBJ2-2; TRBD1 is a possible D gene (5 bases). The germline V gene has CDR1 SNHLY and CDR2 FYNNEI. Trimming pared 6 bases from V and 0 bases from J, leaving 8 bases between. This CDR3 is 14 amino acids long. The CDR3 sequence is CASSGQSNTGELFF. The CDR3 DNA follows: TGTGCCAGCAGCGGACAATCGAACACCGGGGAGCTGTTTTTT.

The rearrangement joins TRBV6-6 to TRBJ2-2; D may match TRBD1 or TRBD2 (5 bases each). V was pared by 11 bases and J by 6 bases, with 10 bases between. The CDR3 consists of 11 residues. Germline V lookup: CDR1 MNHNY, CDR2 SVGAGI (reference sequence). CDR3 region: CALGTAGELFF. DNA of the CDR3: TGTGCCCTGGGGACGGCCGGGGAGCTGTTTTTT.

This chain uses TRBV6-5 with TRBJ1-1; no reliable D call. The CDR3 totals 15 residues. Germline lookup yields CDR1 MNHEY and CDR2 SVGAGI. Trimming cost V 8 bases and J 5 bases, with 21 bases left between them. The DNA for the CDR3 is TGTGCCAGCCGGAAACGAGACCCCGAAGCGACTGAAGCTTTCTTT. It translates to CASRKRDPEATEAFF.

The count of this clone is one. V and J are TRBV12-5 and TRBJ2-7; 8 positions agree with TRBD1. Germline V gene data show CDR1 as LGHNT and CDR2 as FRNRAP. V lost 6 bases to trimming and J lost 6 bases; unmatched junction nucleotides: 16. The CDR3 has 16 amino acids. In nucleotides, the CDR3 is TGTGCTAGTGGCCGGGTGGGGCAGGGGGCGAAGGTCGAGCAGTACTTC. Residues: CASGRVGQGAKVEQYF.

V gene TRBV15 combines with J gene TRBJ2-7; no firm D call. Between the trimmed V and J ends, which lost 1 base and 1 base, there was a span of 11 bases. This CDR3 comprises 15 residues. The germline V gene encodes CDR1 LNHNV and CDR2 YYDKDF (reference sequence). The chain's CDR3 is CATSRGAESSYEQYF. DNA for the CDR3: TGTGCCACCAGCAGAGGGGCAGAGAGTTCCTACGAGCAGTACTTC.

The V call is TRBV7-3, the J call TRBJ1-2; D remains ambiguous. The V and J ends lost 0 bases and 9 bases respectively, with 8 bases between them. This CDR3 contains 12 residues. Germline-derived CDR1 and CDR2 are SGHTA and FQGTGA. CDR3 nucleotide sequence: TGTGCCAGCAGCTTAACGGTCGGGAGCTACACCTTC. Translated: CASSLTVGSYTF.

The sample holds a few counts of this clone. DNA of the CDR3: TGTGCCATCCAACAGGGGGCGAACACTGAAGCTTTCTTT. Translated, it gives CAIQQGANTEAFF. The chain combines TRBV5-4 with TRBJ1-1, with 9 bases aligning to TRBD1. The CDR3 has 13 residues. Germline V gives CDR1 SGHNT, CDR2 YYREEE (reference sequence). Unmatched junction bases numbered 4, after V lost 9 bases and J lost 1 base.

The CDR3 region is CASSHPLGSGANVLTF. CDR3 nucleotide sequence: TGTGCCAGCAGCCACCCCCTGGGGTCTGGGGCCAACGTCCTGACTTTC. This sequence joins TRBV3-1 (or the pseudogene TRBV3-2) and TRBJ2-6; D unresolved. This CDR3 contains 16 residues. V was cut by 3 bases and J by 1 base, with 10 bases left in between. CDR1 is LGHDT and CDR2 is YNNKEL in the germline V gene (reference sequence).

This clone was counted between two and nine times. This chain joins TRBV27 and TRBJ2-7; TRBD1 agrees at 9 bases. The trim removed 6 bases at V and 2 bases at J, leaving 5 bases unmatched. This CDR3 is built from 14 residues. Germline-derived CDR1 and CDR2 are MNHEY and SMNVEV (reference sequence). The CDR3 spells CASSEGQGPYEQYF. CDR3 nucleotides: TGTGCCAGCAGCGAAGGACAGGGGCCCTACGAGCAGTACTTC.

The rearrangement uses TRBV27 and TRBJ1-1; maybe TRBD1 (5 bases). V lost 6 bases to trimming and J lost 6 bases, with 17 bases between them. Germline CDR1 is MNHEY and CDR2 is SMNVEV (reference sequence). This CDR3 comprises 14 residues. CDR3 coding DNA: TGTGCCAGCAGCCAACCAGGGTTTACCCCTGAAGCTTTCTTT. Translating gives CASSQPGFTPEAFF.

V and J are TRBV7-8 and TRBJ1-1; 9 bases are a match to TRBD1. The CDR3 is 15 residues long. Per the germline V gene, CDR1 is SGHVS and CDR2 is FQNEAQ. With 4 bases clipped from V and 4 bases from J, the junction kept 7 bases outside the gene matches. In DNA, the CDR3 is TGTGCCAGCAGCTCACCCGGACAGGGGAGCACTGAAGCTTTCTTT. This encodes CASSSPGQGSTEAFF.

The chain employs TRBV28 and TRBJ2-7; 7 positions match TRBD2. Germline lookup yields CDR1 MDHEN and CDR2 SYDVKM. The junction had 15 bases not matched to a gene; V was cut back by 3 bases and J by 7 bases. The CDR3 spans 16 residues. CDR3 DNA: TGTGCCAGCAGTTTTGGTCCTGGGAGGGTCCTGCGGGAGCAGTACTTC. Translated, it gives CASSFGPGRVLREQYF.